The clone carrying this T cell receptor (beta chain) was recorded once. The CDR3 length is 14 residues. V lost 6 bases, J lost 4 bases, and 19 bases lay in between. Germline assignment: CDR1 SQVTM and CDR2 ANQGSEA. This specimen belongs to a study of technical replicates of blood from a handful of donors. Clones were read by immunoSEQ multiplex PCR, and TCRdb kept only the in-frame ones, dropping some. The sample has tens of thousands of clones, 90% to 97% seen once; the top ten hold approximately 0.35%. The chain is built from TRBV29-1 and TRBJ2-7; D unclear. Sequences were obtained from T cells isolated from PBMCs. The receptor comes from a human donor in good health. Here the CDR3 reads CSVLVPTLIYEQYF. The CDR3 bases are TGCAGCGTCCTAGTTCCTACCTTAATATACGAGCAGTACTTC.